This entry features one T cell receptor beta chain sequence. Sequencing was performed with immunoSEQ multiplex PCR; in TCRdb, only in-frame clones are kept and a portion is missing. Of approximately 270,000 clones listed, about 89% are singletons. This CDR3 spans 16 amino acids. V lost 5 bases, J lost 7 bases, and 16 bases stayed unmatched. Looked up from germline, CDR1 is SEHNR and CDR2 is FQNEAQ (reference sequence). The entry originates in a study of blood T cell repertoires in COVID-19. Study in general: PBMCs, B-cell-depleted T cells, or T cells provided the cDNA or gDNA that made up the material.

The sequenced sample consisted of peripheral blood. The chain links TRBV7-9 to TRBJ2-5, with 7 bases matching TRBD2. The TCR comes from a man aged 40-55 years with active or convalescent COVID-19. CDR3 in DNA: TGTGCCAGCAGCCGTTCGGGGACTAACGTAAGGGGGACCCAGTACTTC. Residues: CASSRSGTNVRGTQYF.